These T cell receptor beta chains were read from a single sample in a study of blood T cell repertoires in COVID-19. Assay used: immunoSEQ multiplex PCR; TCRdb lists only in-frame clones, some missing. The sample includes 200,000 to 300,000 clones, around 87% seen only once; the top ten take roughly 1.6%. The sample comprised peripheral blood. These TCRs come from a woman aged 40-49 years who had recovered from COVID-19. Each CDR3 is given with its conserved first and last residue. D genes are given only for firm matches. Clone sizes are given selectively: once, few, many, or a class where the clone is expanded.

TRBJ1-1,-,TRBV9,-,TGTGCCAGCAGCCCTGGGCGTCGAGCTTTCTTT,CASSPGRRAFF
TRBJ2-7,-,TRBV27,-,TGTGCCAGCACCGAACCGGGATATTCATCCTACGAGCAGTACTTC,CASTEPGYSSYEQYF
TRBJ1-4,TRBD1,TRBV5-4,-,TGTGCCAGCAGCCTGCTCGGGACAGGACAAAAAAAACTGTTTTTT,CASSLLGTGQKKLFF
TRBJ1-1,-,TRBV5-5,few,TGTGCCAGCAGCTTGATGGAGGCCTACACTGAAGCTTTCTTT,CASSLMEAYTEAFF
TRBJ1-1,-,TRBV5-1,-,TGCGCCAGCAGCAGGGGCGAGAACACTGAAGCTTTCTTT,CASSRGENTEAFF
TRBJ1-4,TRBD1,TRBV2,-,TGTGCCAGCAGTGTTGACAGGGGGCTTGAAAAACTGTTTTTT,CASSVDRGLEKLFF
TRBJ2-5,-,TRBV9,-,TGTGCCAGCAGCGGAGACCCGTCCCCAGGCAAGACCCAGTACTTC,CASSGDPSPGKTQYF
TRBJ1-1,-,TRBV6-2/TRBV6-3,-,TGTGCCAGCAGTTCCCACAGGCTCGGGAGGGGGTCTGAAGCTTTCTTT,CASSSHRLGRGSEAFF
TRBJ2-7,-,TRBV7-9,once,TGTGCCAGCAGCTTAGGGCAGGTAGCCTACGAGCAGTACTTC,CASSLGQVAYEQYF
TRBJ2-1,TRBD1,TRBV7-3,-,TGTGCCAGCAGCCCCCAGACAGGGGGCGGTGAGCAGTTCTTC,CASSPQTGGGEQFF
TRBJ1-4,-,TRBV5-1,-,TGCGCCAGCAGCTTGGTCGGGGGGCAGGATGAAAAACTGTTTTTT,CASSLVGGQDEKLFF
TRBJ2-5,-,TRBV11-3,-,TGTGCCAGCAGCTTAACGACCGGGGAGACCCAGTACTTC,CASSLTTGETQYF
TRBJ2-7,TRBD1,TRBV6-5,-,TGTGCCAGCAGCCGATGGACAGGGGGGTCCTACGAGCAGTACTTC,CASSRWTGGSYEQYF
TRBJ2-1,TRBD2,TRBV27,-,TGTGCCAGCAGTTTATTCCCCCCCAGCGGGGGGGACAATGAGCAGTTCTTC,CASSLFPPSGGDNEQFF
TRBJ1-2,TRBD1,TRBV19,-,TGTGCCAGTTTACAGGGGAGCTACCTCTACACCTTC,CASLQGSYLYTF
TRBJ1-1,-,TRBV6-6,-,TGTGCCAGCAGAAGAACAATTTCGAACACTGAAGCTTTCTTT,CASRRTISNTEAFF
TRBJ2-2,-,TRBV5-1,-,TGCGCCAGCACGTTTTTGCCCGAGGGGACAAACACCGGGGAGCTGTTTTTT,CASTFLPEGTNTGELFF
TRBJ2-7,-,TRBV14,-,TGTGCCAGCAGCCAAGACTTCTCCTACGAGCAGTACTTC,CASSQDFSYEQYF
TRBJ1-5,-,TRBV5-1,few,TGCGCCAGCAGCTTTGCCGGGGTAGAGCCCCAGCATTTT,CASSFAGVEPQHF
TRBJ1-6,-,TRBV30,-,TGTGCCTGGAGTGTGGCCCAGTTGTCGTTTAATTCACCCCTCCACTTT,CAWSVAQLSFNSPLHF
TRBJ2-3,TRBD2,TRBV7-9,-,TGTGCCAGCAGGCCAACTAGCGGGGGCACAGATACGCAGTATTTT,CASRPTSGGTDTQYF
TRBJ1-5,-,TRBV6-6,-,TGTGCCAGCAGCCATCGGGGGGGCGGTCAGCCCCAGCATTTT,CASSHRGGGQPQHF
TRBJ1-2,-,TRBV4-1,few,TGCGCCAGCAGCCAAGAATTAGATCACTCCTATGGCTACACCTTC,CASSQELDHSYGYTF
TRBJ1-6,-,TRBV11-2,once,TGTGCCAGCAGCTTAGGTGCGGCGGGCTTTTCACCCCTCCACTTT,CASSLGAAGFSPLHF
TRBJ1-2,-,TRBV23-1,-,TGCGCCAGCAGTCAATCGCGAGCCGGTGGCTACACCTTC,CASSQSRAGGYTF
TRBJ2-7,TRBD1,TRBV6-5,-,TGTGCCAGCAGTTACGCCGGGACAGGGGGCTGGGAGCAGTACTTC,CASSYAGTGGWEQYF
TRBJ1-5,TRBD1,TRBV2,once,TGTGCCAGCAGTGGGGGACAGGGAGATCAGCCCCAGCATTTT,CASSGGQGDQPQHF
TRBJ2-1,TRBD1,TRBV12-3/TRBV12-4,-,TGTGCCAGCAGTCTGACAGGGTACAATGAGCAGTTCTTC,CASSLTGYNEQFF
TRBJ1-4,-,TRBV15,once,TGTGCCACCAGCAGAGATCGCCGGGGTAATGAAAAACTGTTTTTT,CATSRDRRGNEKLFF
TRBJ2-2,TRBD2,TRBV5-1,-,TGCGCCAGCACCTCGACTAGCGGGGGGGATTACACCGGGGAGCTGTTTTTT,CASTSTSGGDYTGELFF
TRBJ2-6,-,TRBV7-6,-,TGTGCCAGCAGCTTAGCAAAGAGGTCCCCTGGGGCCAACGTCCTGACTTTC,CASSLAKRSPGANVLTF
TRBJ2-1,TRBD1,TRBV27,-,TGTGCCAGCAGTCCAACGCTTACCCGGGACAGGGAGGCCAATGAGCAGTTCTTC,CASSPTLTRDREANEQFF
TRBJ2-2,-,TRBV4-2,few,TGTGCCAGCAGCCAAGCCCAAGCGGGCACCGGGGAGCTGTTTTTT,CASSQAQAGTGELFF
TRBJ2-3,TRBD2,TRBV9,-,TGTGCCAGCAGCGTAGGGGCCGGCGGGGGGGCCGTCCGAGATACGCAGTATTTT,CASSVGAGGGAVRDTQYF
TRBJ2-5,-,TRBV6-2/TRBV6-3,-,TGTGCCAGCAGTTACTCAGGGCAGGGCAAAGAGACCCAGTACTTC,CASSYSGQGKETQYF
TRBJ1-1,-,TRBV18,-,TGTGCCAGCTCACCACTCCGCGAAGAAGCTTTCTTT,CASSPLREEAFF
TRBJ1-2,TRBD1,TRBV15,-,TGTGCCACCAGCAGACAGAACAGGGGGACGGGCTACACCTTC,CATSRQNRGTGYTF
TRBJ1-6,-,TRBV18,-,TGTGCCAGCTCACCGTCGCGGGAAAATTCACCCCTCCACTTT,CASSPSRENSPLHF
TRBJ1-3,TRBD1,TRBV5-1,-,TGCGCCAGCAGCGACCGACAGGGGTTTAATCTTGGAAACACCATATATTTT,CASSDRQGFNLGNTIYF
TRBJ2-1,-,TRBV2,-,TGTGCCAGCTCTCCCTCCTACAATGAGCAGTTCTTC,CASSPSYNEQFF
TRBJ1-1,-,TRBV27,-,TGTGCCAGCAGTTCAAACAGGGCTGTGACTGAAGCTTTCTTT,CASSSNRAVTEAFF
TRBJ2-3,TRBD2,TRBV11-3,-,TGTGCCAGCAGCCCCGGACTAGCGGGGGGGGCAGATACGCAGTATTTT,CASSPGLAGGADTQYF
TRBJ2-1,-,TRBV20-1,-,TGCAGTGCTAGCGGCAGACAGGAGCAGTTCTTC,CSASGRQEQFF
TRBJ1-1,TRBD1,TRBV28,-,TGTGCCAGCAGTCCCGGGACAGCGAACACTGAAGCTTTCTTT,CASSPGTANTEAFF
TRBJ2-2,-,TRBV4-3,-,TGCGCCAGCAGCCAAGAAGGAGACAGCGCGAACACCGGGGAGCTGTTTTTT,CASSQEGDSANTGELFF
TRBJ2-2,-,TRBV4-3,-,TGCGTCAGCAGCCAAGACTGGAACACCGGGGAGCTGTTTTTT,CVSSQDWNTGELFF
TRBJ1-6,-,TRBV7-2,-,TGTGCCAGCAGCTTTAAATGGGGAGGCGATTCACCCCTCCACTTT,CASSFKWGGDSPLHF
TRBJ1-1,TRBD1,TRBV2,few,TGTGCCAGCAGCGCGGCCAGGGGGACTGAAGCTTTCTTT,CASSAARGTEAFF
TRBJ1-2,-,TRBV29-1,-,TGCAGCTTCGCCACCGGGACAAGGGATGGCTACACCTTC,CSFATGTRDGYTF
TRBJ1-2,TRBD1,TRBV30,once,TGTGCCTGGGACAGGGGCTGGGATGGCTACACCTTC,CAWDRGWDGYTF
TRBJ1-2,-,TRBV19,-,TGTGCCAGTAGGAAAGGCCTTGGACAGAGGTACTATGGCTACACCTTC,CASRKGLGQRYYGYTF
TRBJ2-7,TRBD2,TRBV11-2,-,TGTGCCAGCAGCTCCCACCGGATAGCGGGGACCTACGAGCAGTACTTC,CASSSHRIAGTYEQYF
TRBJ2-1,-,TRBV5-1,-,TGCGCCAGCAGCTTGGGTCCAGGCGTACCCAATGAGCAGTTCTTC,CASSLGPGVPNEQFF
TRBJ1-2,-,TRBV7-9,-,TGTGCCAGCAGCTCCCACGGCGGCAGGGATGGCTACACCTTC,CASSSHGGRDGYTF
TRBJ2-3,TRBD2,TRBV9,-,TGTGCCAGCAGCGTTCGACCGGGACTAGCGGGGGACACTAGCACAGATACGCAGTATTTT,CASSVRPGLAGDTSTDTQYF